The 12 T cell receptor beta chains below were found in one sample sequenced in a study of blood T cell repertoires in COVID-19. Measured with immunoSEQ multiplex PCR; TCRdb has only the in-frame clones, and not every one. Of 310,000 or so clones listed, 90% to 95% are singletons. Sequenced input: peripheral blood. All receptors derive from a woman aged 25 to 39 with COVID-19, enrolled during active disease.

J is TRBJ1-2 and V is TRBV10-2; a weak D match, TRBD1 (5 bases). The CDR3 is 15 amino acids. Trimming removed 0 bases from V and 3 bases from J, with 11 bases in between. CDR1 is WSHSY and CDR2 is SAAADI in the germline V gene. CDR3 coding DNA: TGCGCCAGCAGTGAGTCCTGGCAGGGCCACTATGGCTACACCTTC. Its protein product is CASSESWQGHYGYTF.

For this clone: At one end the junction does not follow the germline gene, possibly because of a read error. V is TRBV19 and J is TRBJ1-5, with no clear D. This CDR3 has 14 amino acids. Germline V CDR1 and CDR2: LNHDA, SQIVND (reference sequence). The CDR3 DNA is TGTGCCGGTAGGGCCTTCGGGGGCAATCAGCCCCAGCATTTT. Translation: CAGRAFGGNQPQHF.

V and J are TRBV5-1 and TRBJ2-3; TRBD2 aligns across 9 bases. The V gene's germline CDR1 is SGHRS and CDR2 YFSETQ. J lost 6 bases, V lost 4 bases, and 6 bases had no gene match. The CDR3 has 14 residues. In nucleotides, the CDR3 is TGCGCCAGCAGCAACCTAGGACTAGCGGATACGCAGTATTTT. Protein: CASSNLGLADTQYF.

The chain carries TRBV4-2 and TRBJ1-5; D is possibly TRBD1 (6 bases). This CDR3 is built from 16 residues. Trimming removed 3 bases at V and 4 bases at J, with 16 bases between. In germline, CDR1 is LGHNA, CDR2 YNFKEQ. CDR3 nucleotides: TGTGCCAGCAGCCACACATACCGGGACATTAATCAGCCCCAGCATTTT. As protein: CASSHTYRDINQPQHF.

The chain has TRBV25-1 and TRBJ1-6, with 7 bases aligning to TRBD1. V dropped 3 bases and J dropped 7; count of bases not matched to a gene: 9. The length of the CDR3 is 16 residues. The V gene's germline CDR1 is MGHDK and CDR2 SYGVNS. In nucleotides, the CDR3 is TGTGCCAGCAGTGACCTCCGGGACAGTATAAATTCACCCCTCCACTTT. This gives the protein CASSDLRDSINSPLHF.

Comment on this clone: Other DNA sequences in this specimen translate into the identical CDR3. The V call is TRBV5-1, the J call TRBJ2-1; 9 positions match TRBD2. This CDR3 comprises 16 residues. With 0 bases clipped from V and 2 bases from J, the junction kept 3 bases outside the gene matches. Germline CDR1 reads SGHRS; CDR2 reads YFSETQ. The CDR3 region is CASSLAGLATYNEQFF. In nucleotides, the CDR3 is TGCGCCAGCAGCTTGGCCGGACTAGCGACCTACAATGAGCAGTTCTTC.

This chain links TRBV18 with TRBJ2-1; 10 bases are a match to TRBD2. The CDR3 loop spans 15 amino acids. The V and J ends lost 3 bases and 7 bases, in that order; junction bases with no gene match: 6. Germline V gene lookup returns CDR1 KGHSH and CDR2 LQKENI. The CDR3 coding sequence is TGTGCCAGCTCACCTCTAGCGGGAGCTATAAATGAGCAGTTCTTC. Residues: CASSPLAGAINEQFF.

The chain has TRBV7-9 and TRBJ2-1, with 8 positions matching TRBD2. The CDR3 loop spans 16 amino acids. Germline values: CDR1 SEHNR, CDR2 FQNEAQ (reference sequence). V dropped 5 bases and J dropped 1; count of bases not matched to a gene: 7. This CDR3 is CASSPRGARSYNEQFF. CDR3 sequence (DNA): TGTGCCAGCAGCCCGCGGGGGGCAAGGTCCTACAATGAGCAGTTCTTC.

The gene calls are TRBV5-1 and TRBJ1-3; no firm D call. Trimming shortened V by 4 bases and J by 0 bases, and 11 bases separated the two germline ends. Per the germline V gene, CDR1 is SGHRS and CDR2 is YFSETQ. The CDR3 runs to 15 residues. CDR3 in amino acids: CASSPQGSSGNTIYF. DNA of the CDR3: TGCGCCAGCAGCCCCCAAGGGAGCTCTGGAAACACCATATATTTT.

The V and J genes are TRBV10-3 and TRBJ2-1, with D possibly being TRBD1 (6 bases). This CDR3 is built from 14 residues. Germline V gives CDR1 ENHRY, CDR2 SYGVKD. Trimming took off 8 bases at V and 0 bases at J, with 11 bases between the two ends. The chain's CDR3 is CAIGQPFSYNEQFF. DNA of the CDR3: TGTGCCATCGGACAGCCCTTCTCCTACAATGAGCAGTTCTTC.

The CDR3 spells CASSQDPGANTGELFF. Written as DNA, the CDR3 is TGTGCCAGCAGCCAAGATCCGGGGGCGAACACCGGGGAGCTGTTTTTT. This chain uses TRBV3-1 (or the pseudogene TRBV3-2) with TRBJ2-2; D possibly corresponds to TRBD2 (6 bases). V was clipped by 0 bases and J by 0 bases, with 8 bases between them. The CDR3 contains 16 residues. Germline V CDR1 and CDR2: LGHDT, YNNKEL (reference sequence).

This sequence joins TRBV12-3 or TRBV12-4 and TRBJ1-1, with a weak D call TRBD1 (6 bases). This CDR3 has 13 amino acids. Trimming left V 10 bases short and J 2 bases short, with 14 bases between. Written as DNA, the CDR3 is TGTGCCACCCAGGGGTATTTCAACACTGAAGCTTTCTTT. Its translation: CATQGYFNTEAFF.